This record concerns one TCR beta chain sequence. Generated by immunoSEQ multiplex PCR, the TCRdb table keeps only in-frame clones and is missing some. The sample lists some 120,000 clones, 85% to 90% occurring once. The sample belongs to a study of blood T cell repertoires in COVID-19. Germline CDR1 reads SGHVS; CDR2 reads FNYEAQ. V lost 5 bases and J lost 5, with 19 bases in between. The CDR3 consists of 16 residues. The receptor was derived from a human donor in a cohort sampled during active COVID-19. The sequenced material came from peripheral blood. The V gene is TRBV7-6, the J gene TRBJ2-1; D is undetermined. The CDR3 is CASSERSTYKNNEQFF. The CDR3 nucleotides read TGTGCCAGCAGCGAACGGTCGACATACAAAAACAATGAGCAGTTCTTC.